A single sample gave rise to the 2 T cell receptor beta chains below, sequenced in a study of blood T cell repertoires in COVID-19. Sequencing used immunoSEQ multiplex PCR; TCRdb keeps in-frame clones, though not all of them. This table holds over 250,000 clones, 80% to 95% found once. Sequenced input: PBMCs or T cells enriched from blood (not recorded which). The receptors originated from a woman under 40 who had recovered from COVID-19.

The chain has TRBV15 and TRBJ2-3, with 7 bases lining up with TRBD1. CDR3 length equals 17 residues. The J segment lost 6 bases and the V segment lost 1 base, leaving 13 bases of the junction unmatched. CDR1 and CDR2 (germline): LNHNV, YYDKDF (reference sequence). CDR3 protein: CATSRGRDRSTVDTQYF. In nucleotides, the CDR3 is TGTGCCACCAGCAGAGGACGGGACAGAAGCACAGTTGATACGCAGTATTTT.

Note on this clone: Distinct nucleotide sequences in the sample also encode this CDR3. The J gene is TRBJ1-5, the V gene TRBV30, with 7 bases identical to TRBD1. The germline CDR1 and CDR2 sequences are GTSNPN and SVGIG (reference sequence). This CDR3 spans 13 amino acids. J lost 4 bases, V lost 2 bases, and 2 bases had no gene match. The DNA of the CDR3 is TGTGCCTGGAGTAACAGGGGAAATCAGCCCCAGCATTTT. Translation: CAWSNRGNQPQHF.